These T cell receptor beta chains were read from a single sample in a study of T cells in Graves' hyperthyroidism and ophthalmopathy. TCRdb recomputed calls from the multiplex PCR reads with MiXCR, one row per CDR3 protein. The sample lists around 800,000 distinct CDR3 sequences, 35% to 40% seen once, with more than 7% in the top ten. Specimen: blood. The origin of the receptors is a man younger than 30 with Graves' hyperthyroidism. Both conserved end residues are part of each CDR3. A D gene is named only where the DNA matches it firmly. The size entry is marked missing in some rows and otherwise reads once, few, many or a size class.

abundance,d_gene,j_gene,v_gene,len,CDR3nt,CDR3aa
many,.,TRBJ1-2,TRBV5-1,14,TGCGCCAGCAGTAGCGGACCCTCCAACTATGGCTACACCTTC,CASSSGPSNYGYTF
.,TRBD1,TRBJ1-2,TRBV5-1,13,TGCGCCAGCAGTACAGGGGGGGTCTATGGCTACACCTTC,CASSTGGVYGYTF
many,TRBD1,TRBJ1-1,TRBV15,16,TGTGCCACCAGCCCGCAGCGGACAGGGTTGAACACTGAAGCTTTCTTT,CATSPQRTGLNTEAFF
.,.,TRBJ2-5,TRBV20-1,12,TGCAGTGCTATCTCGGGGAAAGAGACCCAGTACTTC,CSAISGKETQYF
.,.,TRBJ1-2,TRBV9,13,TGTGCCAGCAGCGTAGCTGGCCCACCTGGCTACACCTTC,CASSVAGPPGYTF
few,TRBD1,TRBJ2-5,TRBV2,14,TGTGCCAGCAAAAGGACAGGGATGCAAGAGACCCAGTACTTC,CASKRTGMQETQYF
many,.,TRBJ1-1,TRBV7-9,14,TGTGCCAGCAGGCACCCCGTACAGGACACTGAAGCTTTCTTT,CASRHPVQDTEAFF
.,.,TRBJ2-7,TRBV6-5,14,TGTGCCAGCAGCGTCCCCAGAGGATCCTACGAGCAGTACTTC,CASSVPRGSYEQYF
many,.,TRBJ2-2,TRBV14,14,TGTGCCAGCAGCCAATCCAGGGGAACCGGGGAGCTGTTTTTT,CASSQSRGTGELFF
.,TRBD1,TRBJ2-2,TRBV11-2,16,TGTGCCAGCAACGAAGAAGGGACAGGGGGCTCCGGGGAGCTGTTTTTT,CASNEEGTGGSGELFF
few,TRBD2,TRBJ2-5,TRBV7-2,16,TGTGCCAGCAGCTTAGGGGGACTAGCGGGACAAGAGACCCAGTACTTC,CASSLGGLAGQETQYF
many,.,TRBJ1-5,TRBV20-1,13,TGCAGTGCCGTATCGGACGGCTATCAGCCCCAGCATTTT,CSAVSDGYQPQHF
.,TRBD1,TRBJ2-5,TRBV10-3,14,TGTGCCACCGGGACAGGGGATAGCATTGAGACCCAGTACTTC,CATGTGDSIETQYF
.,.,TRBJ2-2,TRBV6-5,13,TGTGCCAGCAACCATGGGGACACCGGGGAGCTGTTTTTT,CASNHGDTGELFF
.,TRBD2,TRBJ2-7,TRBV7-9,11,TGTGCCAGCAGGGGACTAGACGAGCAGTACTTC,CASRGLDEQYF
few,.,TRBJ1-2,TRBV12-3/TRBV12-4,13,TGTGCCAGCACCCAGCAGACTAACTATGGCTACACCTTC,CASTQQTNYGYTF
many,.,TRBJ2-5,TRBV29-1,14,TGCAGCGTTGAGTCGGGATGGGGGCAAGAGACCCAGTACTTC,CSVESGWGQETQYF
.,.,TRBJ2-7,TRBV14,14,TGTGCCAGCAGCCCGGGAAGGGGCTTCTACGAGCAGTACTTC,CASSPGRGFYEQYF
few,TRBD1,TRBJ1-1,TRBV15,14,TGTGCCACCACACAGGGGAGGGGGAACACTGAAGCTTTCTTT,CATTQGRGNTEAFF
.,.,TRBJ2-7,TRBV29-1,10,TGCAGCTCGGACAGCTACGAGCAGTACTTC,CSSDSYEQYF
once,TRBD1,TRBJ1-1,TRBV3-1,14,TGTGCCAGCAGCATAACAGGGGTAACAGCTGAAGCTTTCTTT,CASSITGVTAEAFF
.,.,TRBJ1-1,TRBV7-9,13,TGTGCCAGCAGCACAGGGTTGCCCACTGAAGCTTTCTTT,CASSTGLPTEAFF
.,.,TRBJ2-5,TRBV6-1,12,TGTGCCGGCGGGGCAGGGGAAGAGACCCAGTACTTC,CAGGAGEETQYF
.,TRBD1,TRBJ1-2,TRBV4-1,15,TGCGCCAGCACCTCCCGGACAGGGTCCTCCTATAGCTACACCTTC,CASTSRTGSSYSYTF
few,.,TRBJ1-1,TRBV6-5,12,TGTGCCAGCAGCCGCCTGTACGCTGAAGCTTTCTTT,CASSRLYAEAFF
.,.,TRBJ1-3,TRBV5-5,14,TGCGCCAGCAGCTATTTGGGGGCTGGAAACACCATATATTTT,CASSYLGAGNTIYF
many,TRBD1,TRBJ1-2,TRBV2,14,TGTGCCAGCAGTGAGGGCAGGGGGATGAATGGCTACACCTTC,CASSEGRGMNGYTF
many,.,TRBJ2-2,TRBV7-9,13,TGTGCCGGAATGACAGCGAACACCGGGGAGCTGTTTTTT,CAGMTANTGELFF
.,.,TRBJ2-7,TRBV5-1,12,TGCGCCAGCAGCGGCCCGGGGGAAGAGCAGTACTTC,CASSGPGEEQYF
few,.,TRBJ1-6,TRBV5-4,15,TGTGCCAGCAGCTTGGGTGAGGAGATTAATTCACCCCTCCACTTT,CASSLGEEINSPLHF
few,.,TRBJ1-2,TRBV3-1,13,TGTGCCAGCAGCCAAAGCAGGGGCTATGGCTACACCTTC,CASSQSRGYGYTF
few,.,TRBJ1-5,TRBV4-1,12,TGCGCCAGCAGCCAAGGAGGTGGGCCCTACCATTTT,CASSQGGGPYHF
many,TRBD1,TRBJ2-7,TRBV7-9,16,TGTGCCAGCAGCTTTTCCCCCGGGACAGGGCCCTACGAGCAGTACTTC,CASSFSPGTGPYEQYF
.,.,TRBJ2-7,TRBV15,17,TGTGCCGCCAGCAGTCACGTCAGGACAGAAGTCTCCTACGAGCAGTACTTC,CAASSHVRTEVSYEQYF
many,.,TRBJ1-1,TRBV2,14,TGTGCCAGCACCCCACCACAGGGATCCACTGAAGCTTTCTTT,CASTPPQGSTEAFF
.,.,TRBJ2-7,TRBV28,16,TGTGCCAGCAGTCCCCGGAGTTGGGCCGACGTGTTTGAGCAGTACTTC,CASSPRSWADVFEQYF
many,.,TRBJ1-4,TRBV25-1,12,TGTGCCAGCAGTGAACGCAGCGAAAAACTGTTTTTT,CASSERSEKLFF
.,.,TRBJ2-2,TRBV7-2,15,TGTGCCAGCAGCTTAGGGGGAAGGATCGGCGGGGAGCTGTTTTTT,CASSLGGRIGGELFF
many,TRBD2,TRBJ2-7,TRBV20-1,11,TGCAGTGCGACTAGCGACCACGAGCAGTACTTC,CSATSDHEQYF
.,.,TRBJ1-1,TRBV7-2,14,TGTGCCAGCAGCCAGCGGCACCGGAACACTGAAGCTTTCTTT,CASSQRHRNTEAFF
few,.,TRBJ2-7,TRBV10-3,14,TGTGCCAGCAGTTACTCGGGGGGCGGCTACGAGCAGTACTTC,CASSYSGGGYEQYF